This T cell receptor (beta chain) originates from a study of beta chain features in type 1 diabetes. Broader study findings: TCRB CDR3s from Type 1 diabetes patients were moderately but significantly shorter in all four CD4+ subsets. Researchers could not determine here whether HLA type influences TCRB rearrangement. For cells with high TCR expression, cDNA sequencing could yield over-representation. Individuals with type 1 diabetes displayed fewer insertions and more deletions at VDJ junctions.

CDR3 length equals 18 residues. Germline CDR1 is SGHRS and CDR2 is YFSETQ. Trimming shortened V by 1 base and J by 1 base, and 20 bases separated the two germline ends. For this clone: The antigen remains undetermined.

Expressed TCRB transcripts were sequenced, since all the RNA that had been isolated was reverse transcribed. Assay: immunoSEQ multiplex PCR; the TCRdb copy retains only in-frame clones and omits some. Of around 260,000 clones detected, about a fifth appear once; the ten largest clones hold about 0.027%. The chain recombines TRBV5-1 with TRBJ1-1; the D is unclear. The receptor's source is a woman aged 40-49 years with type 1 diabetes. Input material: naive CD4+ T cells from blood. Here the CDR3 reads CASSLIERAPAGNTEAFF. CDR3 DNA sequence: TGCGCCAGCAGCTTGATTGAGCGGGCCCCCGCGGGGAACACTGAAGCTTTCTTT. The full variable domain, its missing parts supplied by reference TRBV5-1 and TRBJ1-1, is KAGVTQTPRYLIKTRGQQVTLSCSPISGHRSVSWYQQTPGQGLQFLFEYFSETQRNKGNFPGRFSGRQFSNSRSEMNVSTLELGDSALYLCASSLIERAPAGNTEAFFGQGTRLTVV.